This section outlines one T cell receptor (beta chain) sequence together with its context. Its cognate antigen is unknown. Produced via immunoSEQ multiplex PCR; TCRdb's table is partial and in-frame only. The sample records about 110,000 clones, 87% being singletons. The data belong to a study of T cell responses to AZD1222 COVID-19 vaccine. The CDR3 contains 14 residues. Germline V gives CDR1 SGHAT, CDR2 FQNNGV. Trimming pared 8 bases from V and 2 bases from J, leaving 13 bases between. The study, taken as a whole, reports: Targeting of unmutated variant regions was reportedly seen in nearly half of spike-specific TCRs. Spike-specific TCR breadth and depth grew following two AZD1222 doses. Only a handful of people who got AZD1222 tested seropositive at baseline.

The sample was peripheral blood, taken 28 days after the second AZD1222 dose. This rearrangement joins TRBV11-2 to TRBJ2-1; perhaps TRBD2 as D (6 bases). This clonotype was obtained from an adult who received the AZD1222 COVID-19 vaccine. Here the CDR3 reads CASGIAETYNEQFF. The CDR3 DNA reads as TGTGCCAGCGGAATAGCGGAAACCTACAATGAGCAGTTCTTC.